A single T cell receptor beta chain is shown here with its context. Its specificity is unknown. Germline loops: CDR1 LGHNA, CDR2 YNFKEQ. CDR3 length: 14 amino acids. The record originates from a study of T cells expressing NK-cell markers. Findings and caveats of the study: These same clonotypes (in a few donors) also led the CD3+CD56-NKG2C+ fraction.

TCRdb re-called the 5' RACE reads, yielding one record per CDR3 amino acid sequence without DNA. The repertoire shows 500,000 to 700,000 distinct CDR3 sequences; the top ten hold approximately 3.5%. Sequenced input: blood T cells: a sorted CD56 or NKG2C T cell subset, CD4+ or CD8+ T cells, or bulk PBMC T cells (not recorded which). The chain couples TRBV4-2 to TRBJ2-1; TCRdb's assignment of TRBD1 cannot be checked, as there is no DNA. This TCR derives from a man between 18 and 29 years old in good health. The CDR3 spells CASSQDGTGPGRFF.